This TCR beta chain was obtained from a study of cytomegalovirus exposure and HLA in healthy donors. Overall study: Most donors, 70% to 85% of more than 300 genotyped, fell in the Caucasian-associated ancestry cluster.

This CDR3 has 15 residues. Trimming at V came to 6 bases and at J to 5 bases, leaving 11 bases not matched to a gene. Germline V gene data show CDR1 as SNHLY and CDR2 as FYNNEI. This PCR relied on a set of 60 Vbeta primers and 13 Jbeta primers. This table comes from immunoSEQ multiplex PCR, and its TCRdb copy is limited to in-frame clones, with some not included. Of around 230,000 clones listed, roughly 84% are singletons. This clone was detected only a few times. Sequencing used PBMCs. This TCR derives from a girl aged 2 to 10 in good health and CMV-seronegative. The V gene is TRBV2, the J gene TRBJ2-5; TRBD1 aligns across 8 bases. The CDR3 DNA follows: TGTGCCAGCAGGGAGTCAGGGGGCATCGGGGAGACCCAGTACTTC. This translates into CASRESGGIGETQYF. Combining the CDR3 with reference TRBV2 and TRBJ2-5 gives the whole variable domain EPEVTQTPSHQVTQMGQEVILRCVPISNHLYFYWYRQILGQKVEFLVSFYNNEISEKSEIFDDQFSVERPDGSNFTLKIRSTKLEDSAMYFCASRESGGIGETQYFGPGTRLLVL.